Following are 8 T cell receptor beta chains from one sample sequenced in a study of OX40 agonist ivuxolimab in advanced cancers. Only in-frame clones appear in the TCRdb table, and some are missing; sequencing was by immunoSEQ multiplex PCR. In the table there are about 93,000 clones, roughly 94% of which are singletons. Here the sequenced sample was CD4+ or CD8+ T cells sorted from blood, taken in a trial of the OX40 agonist ivuxolimab. These receptors all come from an adult with an advanced solid tumor such as melanoma, head and neck, liver or kidney cancer.

V is TRBV14 and J is TRBJ1-6; TRBD1 is a possible D gene (5 bases). Germline V gene data show CDR1 as SGHDN and CDR2 as FVKESK. V was trimmed by 1 base and J by 9 bases, leaving 16 bases between them. CDR3 length equals 16 residues. CDR3 nucleotide sequence: TGTGCCAGCAGCCAAGCTGCGGGCGGGGGTTTTTCACCCCTCCACTTT. As protein: CASSQAAGGGFSPLHF.

The chain uses TRBV7-9 and TRBJ2-5; D possibly corresponds to TRBD2 (6 bases). The V and J ends lost 4 bases and 2 bases respectively, with 11 bases between them. The CDR3 is made up of 14 amino acids. Germline CDR1 is SEHNR and CDR2 is FQNEAQ (reference sequence). CDR3 sequence: CASSSVTRQETQYF. The CDR3 DNA is TGTGCCAGCAGCTCAGTGACTAGACAAGAGACCCAGTACTTC.

J is TRBJ2-3 and V is TRBV11-2; D unresolved. The V end was cut by 3 bases, the J end by 0 bases, with 7 bases between. Germline V gene data show CDR1 as SGHAT and CDR2 as FQNNGV. The CDR3 sequence is 14 residues long. This CDR3 reads CASSLRLSTDTQYF. CDR3 coding DNA: TGTGCCAGCAGCTTGCGTCTTAGCACAGATACGCAGTATTTT.

The chain links TRBV10-3 to TRBJ2-7, with 7 bases that match TRBD1. CDR1 and CDR2 (germline): ENHRY, SYGVKD. The CDR3 extends over 14 amino acids. Unmatched junction bases numbered 9, after V lost 4 bases and J lost 6 bases. The CDR3 DNA follows: TGTGCCATCAGTGCGTCTGGACAGGTAGCCGAGCAGTACTTC. Its translation: CAISASGQVAEQYF.

The CDR3 sequence: CASSPGQGLEGYTF. The CDR3 DNA is TGCGCCAGCAGCCCGGGACAGGGACTTGAAGGCTACACCTTC. This sequence joins TRBV4-1 and TRBJ1-2; TRBD1 matches at 9 bases. With V trimmed by 4 bases and J by 8 bases, 8 bases remained unmatched. This CDR3 has 14 residues. Germline V gene sequence: CDR1 MGHRA, CDR2 YSYEKL.

This chain links TRBV27 with TRBJ1-6, with 7 bases fitting TRBD1. CDR1 is MNHEY, CDR2 SMNVEV, per germline (reference sequence). Unmatched junction bases numbered 3, after V lost 2 bases and J lost 2 bases. This CDR3 contains 16 residues. The CDR3 spells CASSLQGGAYNSPLHF. CDR3 DNA: TGTGCCAGCAGTTTACAGGGGGGCGCCTATAATTCACCCCTCCACTTT.

The V call is TRBV10-3, the J call TRBJ1-1, with D uncertain. The V gene lost 8 bases and the J gene lost 5 bases, with 15 bases spanning the gap. This CDR3 has 13 amino acids. Per germline, CDR1 ENHRY and CDR2 SYGVKD. The CDR3 nucleotides are TGTGCCATCCACCAGCCAGGAGGGACTGAAGCTTTCTTT. Its translation is CAIHQPGGTEAFF.

This chain uses TRBV5-1 with TRBJ2-3; 7 bases are a match to TRBD2. Germline assignment: CDR1 SGHRS and CDR2 YFSETQ. The CDR3 length is 15 residues. Losses at the gene ends were 1 base for V and 4 bases for J; bases not matched to a gene: 6. The CDR3 sequence: CASSLRAGRADTQYF. The DNA for the CDR3 is TGCGCCAGCAGCTTGAGAGCGGGGAGGGCAGATACGCAGTATTTT. The full variable domain, in which reference TRBV5-1 and TRBJ2-3 provide the parts outside the CDR3, is KAGVTQTPRYLIKTRGQQVTLSCSPISGHRSVSWYQQTPGQGLQFLFEYFSETQRNKGNFPGRFSGRQFSNSRSEMNVSTLELGDSALYLCASSLRAGRADTQYFGPGTRLTVL.